Following are 18 T cell receptor beta chains from one sample sequenced in a study of shared clonotypes between healthy human individuals. Data came from immunoSEQ multiplex PCR; TCRdb stores just in-frame clones and leaves some out. The sample records roughly 2,300,000 clones, 85% to 95% being singletons. Material: naive CD4+ T cells from PBMCs. The subset denotes: CD45RA+ positively selected. Receptors originate from a young man in good health. Some clones in this sample may be carry-over from other donors' samples.

The chain recombines TRBV5-4 with TRBJ2-6, with no clear D. Deletions cut 4 bases from V and 0 bases from J, with 17 bases between. The CDR3 sequence is 18 residues long. Germline V lookup: CDR1 SGHNT, CDR2 YYREEE (reference sequence). CDR3 DNA sequence: TGTGCCAGCAGCCCGAATTTTGGTGCTGGCTCTGGGGCCAACGTCCTGACTTTC. Encoded protein: CASSPNFGAGSGANVLTF.

This chain links TRBV7-3 with TRBJ1-5; 8 bases fit TRBD1. Germline V gene data show CDR1 as SGHTA and CDR2 as FQGTGA. V lost 4 bases and J lost 2; bases outside the gene matches: 4. The CDR3 sequence is 15 residues long. The DNA of the CDR3 is TGTGCCAGCAGCTGGACAGGGAATGGCAATCAGCCCCAGCATTTT. The encoded protein is CASSWTGNGNQPQHF.

The chain employs TRBV28 and TRBJ2-3; 9 bases map to TRBD2. With V trimmed by 4 bases and J by 7 bases, 6 bases remained unmatched. This CDR3 is built from 14 residues. The germline gives CDR1 MDHEN, CDR2 SYDVKM. CDR3 bases: TGTGCCAGCAGTTCGCCCAGCGGGAGGAATACGCAGTATTTT. Translating gives CASSSPSGRNTQYF.

The rearrangement links TRBV28 to TRBJ1-2; possibly TRBD1 for D (5 bases). Germline CDR1 reads MDHEN; CDR2 reads SYDVKM. Trimming took off 7 bases at V and 4 bases at J, with 10 bases between the two ends. The CDR3 covers 12 residues. This CDR3 is CASKWGSYGYTF. CDR3 in DNA: TGTGCCAGCAAGTGGGGGAGCTATGGCTACACCTTC.

Comments on this clone: The sample has other DNA sequences that encode this CDR3 too. This chain links TRBV18 with TRBJ1-1; tentatively, D is TRBD1 (6 bases). V lost 4 bases to trimming and J lost 2 bases, with 11 bases between them. This CDR3 region has 14 residues. The germline V gene encodes CDR1 KGHSH and CDR2 LQKENI. The DNA of the CDR3 is TGTGCCAGCTCACTGGGGGGCCGAAACACTGAAGCTTTCTTT. Protein: CASSLGGRNTEAFF.

The chain links TRBV6-1 to TRBJ2-5; D may be TRBD2 (5 bases). The CDR3 has 13 amino acids. From germline, CDR1 is MNHNS and CDR2 SASEGT. V was pared by 7 bases and J by 2 bases, with 11 bases between. The CDR3 DNA follows: TGTGCCAGCACGGGGAGCGGACAAGAGACCCAGTACTTC. Translating it yields CASTGSGQETQYF.

This chain connects TRBV11-3 to TRBJ2-3; D is uncertain. The V gene's germline CDR1 is SGHNT and CDR2 YENEEA. The CDR3 is made up of 13 amino acids. V was trimmed by 0 bases and J by 8 bases, leaving 9 bases between them. In nucleotides, the CDR3 is TGTGCCAGCAGCTTAGATCACGGTGTTACGCAGTATTTT. Its translation is CASSLDHGVTQYF.

The chain combines TRBV28 with TRBJ2-7; 7 bases match TRBD1. The V segment lost 3 bases and the J segment 0 bases; nucleotides outside the gene matches: 11. The germline V gene encodes CDR1 MDHEN and CDR2 SYDVKM. The CDR3 runs 17 residues. The CDR3 loop reads CASSFVPSRDSSYEQYF. CDR3 coding DNA: TGTGCCAGCAGTTTCGTTCCCTCCCGGGACAGCTCCTACGAGCAGTACTTC.

This chain links TRBV29-1 with TRBJ2-1, with D perhaps given as TRBD1 or TRBD2 (5 bases each). The CDR3 covers 12 residues. The germline V and J ends were trimmed by 7 bases and 4 bases, with 11 bases remaining between them. Germline values: CDR1 SQVTM, CDR2 ANQGSEA. The CDR3 DNA follows: TGCAGCGGCCGGGACCGATACAATGAGCAGTTCTTC. This encodes CSGRDRYNEQFF.

V and J are TRBV6-6 and TRBJ2-3; 9 bases are shared with TRBD2. J gave up 4 bases and V 2 bases, and 7 bases lay outside the gene matches. The CDR3 totals 16 residues. The germline V gene has CDR1 MNHNY and CDR2 SVGAGI (reference sequence). CDR3: CASSYRNSGSADTQYF. In DNA form, the CDR3 reads TGTGCCAGCAGTTACAGAAATAGCGGGAGCGCAGATACGCAGTATTTT.

Concerning this clone itself: Other nucleotide sequences from this sample produce the same CDR3. The chain employs TRBV5-6 and TRBJ2-2; D gene unclear. From germline, CDR1 is SGHDT and CDR2 YYEEEE. CDR3 length: 13 amino acids. The germline V and J ends were trimmed by 0 bases and 4 bases, with 4 bases remaining between them. The CDR3 DNA sequence: TGTGCCAGCAGCTTGGGCGCCACCGGGGAGCTGTTTTTT. This codes for CASSLGATGELFF.

V is TRBV29-1 and J is TRBJ2-5; possibly TRBD2 for D (5 bases). The J call is doubtful: the DNA matches TRBJ2-7 better. The CDR3 loop spans 13 amino acids. CDR1 is SQVTM and CDR2 is ANQGSEA in the germline V gene. The CDR3 sequence is CSVVGVPSYEQYF. CDR3 coding DNA: TGCAGCGTTGTCGGGGTGCCGTCCTACGAGCAGTACTTC.

A single count supports this clone. This chain connects TRBV15 to TRBJ2-7; D possibly corresponds to TRBD2 (5 bases). The CDR3 runs to 16 residues. The V gene lost 3 bases and the J gene lost 2 bases, with 17 bases spanning the gap. The germline gives CDR1 LNHNV, CDR2 YYDKDF (reference sequence). The CDR3 here is CATSSRLGSATYEQYF. The DNA for the CDR3 is TGTGCCACCAGCAGCCGACTGGGTAGCGCGACCTACGAGCAGTACTTC.

This clone was found a few times. CDR3 loop: CASSQATGNTGELFF. The CDR3 bases are TGTGCCAGTAGTCAAGCGACGGGAAACACCGGGGAGCTGTTTTTT. The chain has TRBV19 and TRBJ2-2, with a weak D call TRBD2 (5 bases). Trimming shortened V by 5 bases and J by 2 bases, and 12 bases separated the two germline ends. The CDR3 is 15 amino acids. Germline V gives CDR1 LNHDA, CDR2 SQIVND (reference sequence).

This clone is a singleton in its sample. Other DNA sequences from this sample encode an identical CDR3 as well. The chain joins TRBV5-4 to TRBJ2-7, with TRBD2 matching over 11 bases. Germline V CDR1 and CDR2: SGHNT, YYREEE (reference sequence). The CDR3 loop spans 15 amino acids. V trimming: 2 bases; J trimming: 3 bases; junction bases outside the gene matches: 4. The CDR3: CASSFGTSGSYEQYF. DNA of the CDR3: TGTGCCAGCAGCTTCGGGACTAGCGGAAGCTACGAGCAGTACTTC.

The V gene is TRBV30, the J gene TRBJ1-3; a weak D match, TRBD1 (5 bases). The CDR3 contains 13 residues. Germline loops: CDR1 GTSNPN, CDR2 SVGIG (reference sequence). V lost 8 bases and J 2 bases, leaving 13 bases between the germline ends. The CDR3 protein is CAGRTKAGNTIYF. In nucleotides, the CDR3 is TGTGCCGGAAGGACAAAGGCTGGAAACACCATATATTTT.

CDR3 amino acids: CASSFRQTSGKIRDNEQFF. CDR3 coding DNA: TGTGCCAGCAGCTTTAGGCAGACTAGCGGGAAAATCAGGGACAATGAGCAGTTCTTC. J is TRBJ2-1 and V is TRBV7-2, with 11 bases fitting TRBD2. The CDR3 loop spans 19 amino acids. Germline V CDR1 and CDR2: SGHTA, FQGNSA. Germline trimming cut 3 bases from V and 5 bases from J; bases unmatched to any gene: 15.

The rearrangement joins TRBV19 to TRBJ2-6; D is undetermined. The CDR3 length is 16 residues. V was clipped by 7 bases and J by 0 bases, with 13 bases between them. Germline CDR1 and CDR2: LNHDA and SQIVND (reference sequence). This chain's CDR3 is CASTVIWGSGANVLTF. CDR3 coding DNA: TGTGCCAGTACCGTGATTTGGGGCTCTGGGGCCAACGTCCTGACTTTC.